This is a list of T cell receptor beta chains from one sample in a study of control samples from healthy donors and cancer patients. The table came from immunoSEQ multiplex PCR; TCRdb's copy has only in-frame clones and leaves some out. The table has 130,000 or so clones, approximately 87% seen once; the top ten hold about 2.9%. The material sequenced was blood. These receptors were collected from a man in his sixties in good health. CDR3s include the opening cysteine and the closing phenylalanine or tryptophan. A D gene is named only where the DNA matches it firmly. Size values are once, few and many counts, or a class for expanded clones, and some rows have none.

.,TRBJ2-1,.,TRBV5-4,TGTGCCAGCAGCTTGACAGGGTGGCTTGGCAATGAGCAGTTCTTC,CASSLTGWLGNEQFF
.,TRBJ1-1,once,TRBV18,TGTGCCATCTCCCCCAGTATGTCCGAGCCAGCTTTCTTT,CAISPSMSEPAFF
.,TRBJ1-5,.,TRBV18,TGTGCCAGCTCCCCCCTACAAGGCGATCAGCCCCAGCATTTT,CASSPLQGDQPQHF
.,TRBJ1-2,.,TRBV5-1,TGCGCCAGCAGCCCAGGACAGACACTCAACTATGGCTACACCTTC,CASSPGQTLNYGYTF
.,TRBJ2-5,.,TRBV28,TGTGCCAGCAGTAAAAACAGCCCGGGGACCCAGTACTTC,CASSKNSPGTQYF
.,TRBJ1-1,.,TRBV5-1,TGCGCCAGCAGCTTGGGACACCTGAACACTGAAGCTTTCTTT,CASSLGHLNTEAFF
.,TRBJ2-2,.,TRBV3-1/TRBV3-2,TGTGCCAGCAGCCAATCTGGGGACACCGGGGAGCTGTTTTTT,CASSQSGDTGELFF
TRBD2,TRBJ2-3,.,TRBV6-5,TGTGCCAGCAGTCCGCCTAGCGGGAACACAGATACGCAGTATTTT,CASSPPSGNTDTQYF
TRBD1,TRBJ1-6,few,TRBV27,TGTGCCAGCACCGCAGGGGGATATAATTCACCCCTCCACTTT,CASTAGGYNSPLHF
TRBD2,TRBJ2-3,.,TRBV20-1,TGCAGTGCTAGTGATGAGACTAGCGGGACAGATACGCAGTATTTT,CSASDETSGTDTQYF
TRBD1,TRBJ1-2,.,TRBV13,TGTGCCAGCAGCTTCGGACAGGGGGTCTATGGCTACACCTTC,CASSFGQGVYGYTF
.,TRBJ2-2,.,TRBV18,TGTGCCAGCTCACCAGCCCGGGGTGGACCCGGAGATACCGGGGAGCTGTTTTTT,CASSPARGGPGDTGELFF
.,TRBJ2-1,.,TRBV5-1,TGCGCCAGCAGCTTGGCCATAGGTAGCTACAATGAGCAGTTCTTC,CASSLAIGSYNEQFF
.,TRBJ1-4,.,TRBV7-9,TGTGCCAGCAGCTTAGGCACAGGGAGTCCAAATGAAAAACTGTTTTTT,CASSLGTGSPNEKLFF